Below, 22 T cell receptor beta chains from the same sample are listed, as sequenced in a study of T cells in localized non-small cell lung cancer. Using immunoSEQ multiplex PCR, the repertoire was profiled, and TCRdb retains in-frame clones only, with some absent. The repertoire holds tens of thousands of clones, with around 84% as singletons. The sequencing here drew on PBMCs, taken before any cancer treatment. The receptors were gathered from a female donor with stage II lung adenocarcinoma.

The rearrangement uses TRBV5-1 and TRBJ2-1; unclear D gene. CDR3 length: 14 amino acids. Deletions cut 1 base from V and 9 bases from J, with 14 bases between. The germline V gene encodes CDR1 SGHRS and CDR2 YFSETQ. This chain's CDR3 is CASSLQLSDGEQFF. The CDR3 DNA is TGCGCCAGCAGCTTGCAGCTGAGCGACGGTGAGCAGTTCTTC.

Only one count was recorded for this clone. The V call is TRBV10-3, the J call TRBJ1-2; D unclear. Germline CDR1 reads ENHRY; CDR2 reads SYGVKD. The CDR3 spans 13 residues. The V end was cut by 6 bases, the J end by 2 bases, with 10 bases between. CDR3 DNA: TGTGCCATCAGGGGTGACGGCAACTATGGCTACACCTTC. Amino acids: CAIRGDGNYGYTF.

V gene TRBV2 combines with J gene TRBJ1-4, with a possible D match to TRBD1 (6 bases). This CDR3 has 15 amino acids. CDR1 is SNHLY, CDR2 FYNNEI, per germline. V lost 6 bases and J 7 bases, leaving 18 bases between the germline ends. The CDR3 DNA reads TGTGCCAGCAGGGCCACCAGGGGAGTCGGTGAAAAACTGTTTTTT. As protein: CASRATRGVGEKLFF. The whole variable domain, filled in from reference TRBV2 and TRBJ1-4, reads EPEVTQTPSHQVTQMGQEVILRCVPISNHLYFYWYRQILGQKVEFLVSFYNNEISEKSEIFDDQFSVERPDGSNFTLKIRSTKLEDSAMYFCASRATRGVGEKLFFGSGTQLSVL.

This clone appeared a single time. This chain's CDR3 is CASSSNGASSYNSPLHF. CDR3 nucleotides: TGTGCCAGCAGCTCCAACGGGGCCAGCTCCTATAATTCACCCCTCCACTTT. This chain connects TRBV7-9 to TRBJ1-6; D is perhaps TRBD1 (5 bases). CDR3 size: 17 residues. Between the trimmed V and J ends, which lost 4 bases and 0 bases, there was a span of 13 bases. Germline V CDR1 and CDR2: SEHNR, FQNEAQ (reference sequence).

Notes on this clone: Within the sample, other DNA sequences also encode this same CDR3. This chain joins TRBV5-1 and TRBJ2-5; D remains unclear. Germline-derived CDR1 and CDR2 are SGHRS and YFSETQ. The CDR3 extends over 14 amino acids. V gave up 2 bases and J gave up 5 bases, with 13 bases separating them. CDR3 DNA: TGCGCCAGCAGCTTCGGGCTAGAGAGGGAGACCCAGTACTTC. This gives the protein CASSFGLERETQYF.

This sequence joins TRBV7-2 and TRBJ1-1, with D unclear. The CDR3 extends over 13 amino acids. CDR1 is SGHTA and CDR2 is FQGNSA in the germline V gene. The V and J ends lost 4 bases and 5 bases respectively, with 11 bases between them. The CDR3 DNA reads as TGTGCCAGCAGCTCACACGCGTCGACTGAAGCTTTCTTT. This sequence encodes CASSSHASTEAFF. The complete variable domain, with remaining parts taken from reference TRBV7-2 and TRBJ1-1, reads GAGVSQSPSNKVTEKGKDVELRCDPISGHTALYWYRQSLGQGLEFLIYFQGNSAPDKSGLPSDRFSAERTGGSVSTLTIQRTQQEDSAVYLCASSSHASTEAFFGQGTRLTVV.

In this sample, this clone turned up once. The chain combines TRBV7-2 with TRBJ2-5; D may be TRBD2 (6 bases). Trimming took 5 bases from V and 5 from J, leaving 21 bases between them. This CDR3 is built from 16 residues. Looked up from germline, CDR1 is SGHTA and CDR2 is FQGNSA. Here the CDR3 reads CASSGIGFGGKETQYF. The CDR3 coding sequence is TGTGCCAGCAGCGGAATAGGGTTCGGGGGAAAGGAGACCCAGTACTTC.

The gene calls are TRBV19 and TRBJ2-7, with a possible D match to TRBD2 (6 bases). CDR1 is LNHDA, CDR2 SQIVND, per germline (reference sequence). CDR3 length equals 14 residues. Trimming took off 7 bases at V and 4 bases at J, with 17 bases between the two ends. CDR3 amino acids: CASTISGGEYEQYF. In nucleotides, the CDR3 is TGTGCCAGTACCATATCCGGGGGAGAATACGAGCAGTACTTC.

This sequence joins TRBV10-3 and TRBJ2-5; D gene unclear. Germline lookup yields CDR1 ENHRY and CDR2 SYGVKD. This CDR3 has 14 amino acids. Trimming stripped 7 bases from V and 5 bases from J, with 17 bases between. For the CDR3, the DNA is TGTGCCATCAATAACCAGGAGACCGGCGAGACCCAGTACTTC. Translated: CAINNQETGETQYF.

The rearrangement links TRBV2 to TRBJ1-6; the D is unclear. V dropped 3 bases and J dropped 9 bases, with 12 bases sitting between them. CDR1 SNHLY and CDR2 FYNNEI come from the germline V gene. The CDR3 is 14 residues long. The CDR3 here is CASSDLIQTSPLHF. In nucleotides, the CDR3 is TGTGCCAGCAGTGATTTAATACAAACTTCACCCCTCCACTTT.

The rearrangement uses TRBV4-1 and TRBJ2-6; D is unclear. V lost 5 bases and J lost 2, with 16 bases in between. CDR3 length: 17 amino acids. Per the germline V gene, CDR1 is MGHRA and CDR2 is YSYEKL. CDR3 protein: CASSSLELVAGANVLTF. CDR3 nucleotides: TGCGCCAGCAGCTCGCTCGAGCTTGTGGCTGGGGCCAACGTCCTGACTTTC.

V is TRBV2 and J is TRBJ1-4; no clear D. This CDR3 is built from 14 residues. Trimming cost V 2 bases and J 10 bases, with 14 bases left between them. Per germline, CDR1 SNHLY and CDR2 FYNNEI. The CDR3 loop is CASSERRARVKLFF. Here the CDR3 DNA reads TGTGCCAGCAGTGAAAGAAGGGCTCGAGTAAAACTGTTTTTT.

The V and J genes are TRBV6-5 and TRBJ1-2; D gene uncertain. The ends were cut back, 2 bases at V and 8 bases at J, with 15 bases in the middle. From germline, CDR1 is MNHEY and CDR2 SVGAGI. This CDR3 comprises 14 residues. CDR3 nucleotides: TGTGCCAGCAGTTACGTCAGCGACATTGGGGGCTACACCTTC. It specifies CASSYVSDIGGYTF.

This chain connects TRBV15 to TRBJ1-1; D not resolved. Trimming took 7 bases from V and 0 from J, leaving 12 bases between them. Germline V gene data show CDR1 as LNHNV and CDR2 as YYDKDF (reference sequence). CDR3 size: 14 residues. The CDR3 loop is CATTYLQMNTEAFF. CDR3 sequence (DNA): TGTGCCACCACCTACCTACAGATGAACACTGAAGCTTTCTTT.

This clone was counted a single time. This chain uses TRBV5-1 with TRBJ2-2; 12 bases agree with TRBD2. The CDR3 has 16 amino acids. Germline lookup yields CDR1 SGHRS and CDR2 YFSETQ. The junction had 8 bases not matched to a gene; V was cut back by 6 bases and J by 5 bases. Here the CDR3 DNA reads TGCGCCAGCACCCGGACTAGCGGGGTTAGAACCGGGGAGCTGTTTTTT. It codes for CASTRTSGVRTGELFF.

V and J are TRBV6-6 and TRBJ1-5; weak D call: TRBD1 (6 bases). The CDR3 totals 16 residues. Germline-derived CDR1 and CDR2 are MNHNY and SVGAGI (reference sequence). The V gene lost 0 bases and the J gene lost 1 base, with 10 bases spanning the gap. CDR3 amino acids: CASSYSTGRSNQPQHF. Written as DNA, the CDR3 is TGTGCCAGCAGTTACTCGACAGGAAGGAGCAATCAGCCCCAGCATTTT.

CDR3 in amino acids: CASSLDSDGTEAFF. The CDR3 DNA follows: TGTGCCAGCAGCTTGGACAGTGACGGCACTGAAGCTTTCTTT. The V and J genes are TRBV5-4 and TRBJ1-1, with D unresolved. Per germline, CDR1 SGHNT and CDR2 YYREEE (reference sequence). The CDR3 totals 14 residues. V was shortened by 0 bases and J by 4 bases, with 10 bases between the two germline ends.

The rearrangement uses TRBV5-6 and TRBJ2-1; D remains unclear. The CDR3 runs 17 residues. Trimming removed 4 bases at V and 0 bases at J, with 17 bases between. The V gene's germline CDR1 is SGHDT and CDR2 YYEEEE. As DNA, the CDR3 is TGTGCCAGCAGCCCACTTCCCGGAAGGGCCTCCTACAATGAGCAGTTCTTC. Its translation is CASSPLPGRASYNEQFF.

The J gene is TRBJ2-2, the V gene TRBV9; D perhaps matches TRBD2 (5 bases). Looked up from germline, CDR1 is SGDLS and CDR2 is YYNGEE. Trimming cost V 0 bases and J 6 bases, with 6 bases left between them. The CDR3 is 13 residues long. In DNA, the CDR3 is TGTGCCAGCAGCGTAGGAGGGTCCGGGGAGCTGTTTTTT. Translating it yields CASSVGGSGELFF.

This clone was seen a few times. The CDR3 is CASSPSGGRTGEQYF. The CDR3 DNA reads TGTGCCAGCAGCCCCAGCGGGGGTCGGACAGGGGAGCAGTACTTC. The chain recombines TRBV7-9 with TRBJ2-7; D is possibly TRBD1 or TRBD2 (8 bases each). The CDR3 extends over 15 amino acids. Trimming shortened V by 5 bases and J by 7 bases, and 21 bases separated the two germline ends. From germline, CDR1 is SEHNR and CDR2 FQNEAQ (reference sequence).

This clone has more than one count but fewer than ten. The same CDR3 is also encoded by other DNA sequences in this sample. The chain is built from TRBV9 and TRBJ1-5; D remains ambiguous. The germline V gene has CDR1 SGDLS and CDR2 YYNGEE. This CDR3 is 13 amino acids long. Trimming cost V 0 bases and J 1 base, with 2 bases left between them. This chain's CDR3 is CASSVGSNQPQHF. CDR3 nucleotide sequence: TGTGCCAGCAGCGTAGGGAGCAATCAGCCCCAGCATTTT.

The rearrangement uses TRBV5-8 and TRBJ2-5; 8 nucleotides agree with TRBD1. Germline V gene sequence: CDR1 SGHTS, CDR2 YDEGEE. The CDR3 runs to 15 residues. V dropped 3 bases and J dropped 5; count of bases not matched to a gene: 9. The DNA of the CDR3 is TGTGCCAGCAGCTGGGGGGACAGGAGTGGGGAGACCCAGTACTTC. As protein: CASSWGDRSGETQYF.